This passage covers 25 T cell receptor beta chains from one sample sequenced in a study of blood T cells in healthy people across ages. For the second PCR, which ran for roughly 6 to 11 cycles, a sample-barcoded 5' primer and a J-beta primer mix were used. Each CDR3 protein is one row after TCRdb ran MiXCR on the 5' RACE reads. This sample has about 1.8 million distinct CDR3 sequences, with roughly 49% found just once. Sequences were obtained from blood. Every receptor here comes from a woman aged 40 to 50 in good health.

The rearrangement joins TRBV3-1 to TRBJ2-5; D is unclear. V lost 0 bases and J 5 bases, leaving 16 bases between the germline ends. Germline values: CDR1 LGHDT, CDR2 YNNKEL (reference sequence). The CDR3 length is 16 residues. The CDR3 spells CASSQERSEGQETQYF. For the CDR3, the DNA is TGTGCCAGCAGCCAAGAAAGGAGTGAAGGGCAGGAGACCCAGTACTTC.

The chain links TRBV5-1 to TRBJ2-1, with 11 bases matching TRBD2. Matching the DNA end better, TRBJ2-7 makes the J call doubtful. Germline CDR1 is SGHRS and CDR2 is YFSETQ. CDR3 length: 15 amino acids. The CDR3 region has the DNA TGCGCCAGCAGCTTTAGCGGGGGGGCCTACAATGAGCAGTACTTC. Translating gives CASSFSGGAYNEQYF.

CDR3 sequence reads: CSVIREGGEQYF. CDR3 DNA sequence: TGCAGCGTTATTAGGGAGGGGGGCGAGCAGTACTTC. The chain combines TRBV29-1 with TRBJ2-4; a weak D match, TRBD2 (7 bases). The DNA matches TRBJ2-7 better at its end, which makes the J call doubtful. This CDR3 is 12 amino acids long. CDR1 SQVTM and CDR2 ANQGSEA come from the germline V gene.

In regard to this clonotype: Since no conserved phenylalanine or tryptophan closes the CDR3, a read error is the likely cause. The rearrangement links TRBV28 to TRBJ2-7; 7 positions match TRBD1. CDR3 size: 15 residues. Germline V lookup: CDR1 MDHEN, CDR2 SYDVKM. Trimming removed 3 bases from V and 6 bases from J; junction bases left unmatched: 11. The CDR3 DNA follows: TGTGCCAGCAGTTTTGACCAGGGGGTTCTACGCGAGCAGTACTTA. Translated: CASSFDQGVLREQYL.

The chain combines TRBV4-2 with TRBJ2-1; 15 nucleotides align to TRBD2. This CDR3 comprises 17 residues. With V trimmed by 0 bases and J by 4 bases, 1 base remained unmatched. The germline V gene encodes CDR1 LGHNA and CDR2 YNFKEQ. The CDR3 DNA reads as TGTGCCAGCAGCCAAGAGGGACTAGCGGGGGGATACAATGAGCAGTTCTTC. It translates to CASSQEGLAGGYNEQFF.

This chain links TRBV20-1 with TRBJ2-7; either TRBD1 or TRBD2 may fit D (5 bases each). Trimming stripped 2 bases from V and 5 bases from J, with 16 bases between. The CDR3 length is 14 residues. CDR1 is DFQATT, CDR2 SNEGSKA, per germline (reference sequence). CDR3 sequence: CSARSAVGAHEQYF. The CDR3 DNA reads TGCAGTGCTAGATCAGCGGTAGGGGCCCACGAGCAGTACTTC.

The rearrangement joins TRBV7-9 to TRBJ2-1; a possible D gene is TRBD2 (5 bases). The length of the CDR3 is 14 residues. Looked up from germline, CDR1 is SEHNR and CDR2 is FQNEAQ (reference sequence). The V end was cut by 5 bases, the J end by 8 bases, with 16 bases between. The CDR3 DNA follows: TGTGCCAGCAGCGTAGTTTCGTCGGAGGATGAGCAGTTCTTC. Residues: CASSVVSSEDEQFF.

This clonotype has just a few counts. This rearrangement joins TRBV6-5 to TRBJ2-3; D unclear. Per the germline V gene, CDR1 is MNHEY and CDR2 is SVGAGI. Trimming removed 6 bases at V and 2 bases at J, with 12 bases between. The CDR3 runs 14 residues. The chain's CDR3 is CASRYRALTDTQYF. The CDR3 DNA reads TGTGCCAGCAGATACCGGGCCCTCACAGATACGCAGTATTTT.

The V gene is TRBV4-3, the J gene TRBJ1-1; 8 positions match TRBD1. Germline CDR1 reads LGHNA; CDR2 reads YSLEER. This CDR3 region has 14 residues. The V and J ends lost 2 bases and 8 bases, in that order; junction bases with no gene match: 7. For the CDR3, the DNA is TGCGCCAGCAGCCAAAATAACAGGGGGGAGGAAGCTTTCTTT. Its translation: CASSQNNRGEEAFF.

The chain joins TRBV14 to TRBJ2-4; D is uncertain. Judging by the DNA end, TRBJ2-7 fits better; the J call may be wrong. Germline V CDR1 and CDR2: SGHDN, FVKESK. This CDR3 contains 13 residues. In DNA form, the CDR3 reads TGTGCCAGCAGCCAAGATTCCGGGCACGAGCAGTACTTC. Its translation is CASSQDSGHEQYF.

The chain uses TRBV20-1 and TRBJ1-2, with D maybe TRBD1 (5 bases). V was shortened by 0 bases and J by 7 bases, with 18 bases between the two germline ends. Germline CDR1 reads DFQATT; CDR2 reads SNEGSKA (reference sequence). The CDR3 length is 15 residues. CDR3 sequence: CSARDDRRSGPGYTF. CDR3 bases: TGCAGTGCTAGAGATGACCGCAGATCAGGGCCTGGCTACACCTTC.

This chain links TRBV14 with TRBJ2-7, with 10 positions matching TRBD2. Unmatched junction bases numbered 4, after V lost 5 bases and J lost 0 bases. This CDR3 contains 15 residues. The germline V gene encodes CDR1 SGHDN and CDR2 FVKESK. The CDR3 DNA follows: TGTGCCAGCAGCAAAACTAGCGGGGTCTCCTACGAGCAGTACTTC. Its protein product is CASSKTSGVSYEQYF.

The gene calls are TRBV27 and TRBJ2-3; TRBD2 matches 7 bases. The CDR3 sequence is 16 residues long. V trimming: 6 bases; J trimming: 2 bases; junction bases outside the gene matches: 11. Germline-derived CDR1 and CDR2 are MNHEY and SMNVEV (reference sequence). The CDR3 region has the DNA TGTGCCAGCAGCCGTCAGGTGGCGGGGGACACAGATACGCAGTATTTT. It translates to CASSRQVAGDTDTQYF.

A word on this clonotype: Germline is not matched at one junction end, which may reflect a read error. The chain recombines TRBV14 with TRBJ2-1; 8 bases are a match to TRBD2. This CDR3 is built from 15 residues. Germline CDR1 SGHDN, CDR2 FVKESK. The CDR3, as DNA: TGTGCCAGCAAGCTTCACAGCGGGGGATACAGTGAGCAGTTCTTC. Protein product: CASKLHSGGYSEQFF.

This clonotype was seen more than once but under ten times. This chain uses TRBV4-3 with TRBJ2-1; TRBD2 agrees at 10 bases. The V gene end was trimmed by 4 bases and the J gene end by 6 bases; junction bases not matched to a gene: 6. CDR1 is LGHNA and CDR2 is YSLEER in the germline V gene. This CDR3 is 15 amino acids long. CDR3 protein: CASSLQRGGVNEQFF. CDR3 in DNA: TGCGCCAGCAGCCTTCAGCGGGGGGGCGTCAATGAGCAGTTCTTC.

The chain joins TRBV18 to TRBJ2-4; D call uncertain. The assigned J gene may be wrong: the sequence end matches TRBJ2-7 better. Germline CDR1 is KGHSH and CDR2 is LQKENI. This CDR3 is built from 16 residues. The CDR3 protein is CASSLRTGRLTSEQYF. DNA for the CDR3: TGTGCCAGCTCCCTACGAACGGGCAGGTTGACATCCGAGCAGTACTTC.

About this clonotype itself: Given a much more abundant clone one base away, this may be a read error. V is TRBV7-2 and J is TRBJ1-4; D unclear. The CDR3 runs to 16 residues. Germline values: CDR1 SGHTA, CDR2 FQGNSA. V lost 5 bases and J lost 3, with 16 bases in between. CDR3 coding DNA: TGTGCCAGCAGCCCCGGACTGCAAGACCCTAATGAAAAACTGTTTTTT. Protein sequence: CASSPGLQDPNEKLFF.

This clonotype occurred once. A much larger clone is a single base away; this may be a read error. The V call is TRBV9, the J call TRBJ2-3; D is perhaps TRBD2 (5 bases). From germline, CDR1 is SGDLS and CDR2 YYNGEE. The CDR3 spans 15 residues. The CDR3 region is CAGSLVWTSTDTQYF. The CDR3 nucleotides read TGTGCCGGCAGCCTCGTTTGGACTAGCACAGATACGCAGTATTTT.

The chain recombines TRBV18 with TRBJ1-1, with TRBD1 identical over 7 bases. The junction had 10 bases not matched to a gene; V was cut back by 4 bases and J by 5 bases. This CDR3 has 15 residues. Germline V lookup: CDR1 KGHSH, CDR2 LQKENI. The CDR3 DNA reads as TGTGCCAGCTCACGGCGGCTAGACAGGGATACTGAAGCTTTCTTT. Amino acids: CASSRRLDRDTEAFF.

This chain joins TRBV7-2 and TRBJ1-2, with 8 bases identical to TRBD1. Germline CDR1 is SGHTA and CDR2 is FQGNSA. The CDR3 consists of 14 residues. J was trimmed by 6 bases and V by 5 bases; bases with no gene match: 8. The CDR3 coding sequence is TGTGCCAGCAGCCGTCTACAGGGGGAAAATGGCTACACCTTC. This translates into CASSRLQGENGYTF.

This clonotype was seen a few times. This chain uses TRBV6-2 or TRBV6-3 with TRBJ2-3; no clear D. This CDR3 has 14 amino acids. Germline V gene data show CDR1 as MNHEY and CDR2 as SVGEGT. V gave up 2 bases and J gave up 3 bases, with 9 bases separating them. DNA for the CDR3: TGTGCCAGCAGTTACGCCTCCAGGACAGATACGCAGTATTTT. Residues: CASSYASRTDTQYF.

Worth noting for this clonotype: A much larger clonotype is one base distant, so this may be a read error. This chain joins TRBV9 and TRBJ2-5, with D perhaps TRBD1 (5 bases). Germline loops: CDR1 SGDLS, CDR2 YYNGEE. V lost 3 bases to trimming and J lost 3 bases, with 9 bases between them. The CDR3 consists of 13 residues. The CDR3: CASSAPTEETQYF. As DNA, the CDR3 is TGTGCCAGCAGCGCCCCGACAGAAGAGACCCAGTACTTC.

The chain links TRBV5-1 to TRBJ1-6; D not resolved. The CDR3 contains 14 residues. Deletions cut 1 base from V and 7 bases from J, with 9 bases between. Looked up from germline, CDR1 is SGHRS and CDR2 is YFSETQ. The CDR3 region is CASSLIDGNSPLHF. CDR3 nucleotide sequence: TGCGCCAGCAGCTTGATAGACGGGAATTCACCCCTCCACTTT.

The chain uses TRBV4-3 and TRBJ1-5, with no clear D. This CDR3 spans 15 amino acids. V lost 0 bases, J lost 1 base, and 7 bases lay in between. The germline V gene has CDR1 LGHNA and CDR2 YSLEER. CDR3 loop: CASSQDTSSNQPQHF. CDR3 DNA sequence: TGCGCCAGCAGCCAAGATACATCGAGCAATCAGCCCCAGCATTTT.

CDR3 amino acids: CASSPVGSNEQYF. CDR3 DNA sequence: TGTGCCAGCTCACCTGTGGGCAGCAATGAGCAGTACTTC. V is TRBV18 and J is TRBJ2-7; D is uncertain. The V end was cut by 3 bases, the J end by 7 bases, with 13 bases between. Germline V gene lookup returns CDR1 KGHSH and CDR2 LQKENI. The CDR3 sequence is 13 residues long. Full variable domain (outside the CDR3, taken from reference TRBV18 and TRBJ2-7): NAGVMQNPRHLVRRRGQEARLRCSPMKGHSHVYWYRQLPEEGLKFMVYLQKENIIDESGMPKERFSAEFPKEGPSILRIQQVVRGDSAAYFCASSPVGSNEQYFGPGTRLTVT.